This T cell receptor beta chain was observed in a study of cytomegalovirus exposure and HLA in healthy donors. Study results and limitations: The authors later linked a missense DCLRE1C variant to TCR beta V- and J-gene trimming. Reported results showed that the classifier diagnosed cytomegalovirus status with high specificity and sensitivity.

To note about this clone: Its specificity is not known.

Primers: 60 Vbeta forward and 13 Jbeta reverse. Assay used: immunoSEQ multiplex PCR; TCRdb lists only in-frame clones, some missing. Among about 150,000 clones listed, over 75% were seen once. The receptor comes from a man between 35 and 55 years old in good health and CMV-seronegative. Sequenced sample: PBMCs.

CDR3 sequence reads: CASSIQGSTNEKLFF. DNA for the CDR3: TGTGCCAGTAGTATACAGGGTTCCACTAATGAAAAACTGTTTTTT. The chain joins TRBV19 to TRBJ1-4; D possibly corresponds to TRBD1 (5 bases). Germline V lookup: CDR1 LNHDA, CDR2 SQIVND (reference sequence). V lost 2 bases and J lost 2, with 9 bases in between. This CDR3 contains 15 residues.